These T cell receptor beta chains were read from a single sample in a study of cytomegalovirus exposure and HLA in healthy donors. Sequencing used immunoSEQ multiplex PCR; TCRdb keeps in-frame clones, though not all of them. The sample contains roughly 180,000 clones, roughly 80% of which appear only once. The sequencing input was PBMCs. These receptors originate from a male donor in good health and CMV-seronegative. CDR3s include the opening cysteine and the closing phenylalanine or tryptophan. A D gene is named only where the DNA matches it firmly. Expanded clones are given a class, and other clones once, few, many or no size at all.

clone_size: NA
j_call: TRBJ2-5
v_call: TRBV5-5
d_call: NA
cdr3_aa: CASSLVGGAETQYF
cdr3_nt: TGTGCCAGCAGCTTGGTTGGTGGGGCAGAGACCCAGTACTTC

clone_size: NA
j_call: TRBJ2-3
v_call: TRBV5-1
d_call: NA
cdr3_aa: CASSQPGLTDTQYF
cdr3_nt: TGCGCCAGCAGCCAACCGGGTCTCACAGATACGCAGTATTTT

clone_size: NA
j_call: TRBJ1-5
v_call: TRBV4-2
d_call: TRBD1
cdr3_aa: CASSQTTGTGGRNQPQHF
cdr3_nt: TGTGCCAGCAGCCAAACTACCGGGACAGGGGGTCGCAATCAGCCCCAGCATTTT

clone_size: NA
j_call: TRBJ2-2
v_call: TRBV11-3
d_call: TRBD1
cdr3_aa: CASSHGQGGTGELFF
cdr3_nt: TGTGCCAGCAGCCACGGACAGGGGGGTACCGGGGAGCTGTTTTTT

clone_size: NA
j_call: TRBJ2-6
v_call: TRBV5-1
d_call: NA
cdr3_aa: CASSPGAGANVLTF
cdr3_nt: TGCGCCAGCAGCCCAGGGGCGGGGGCCAACGTCCTGACTTTC

clone_size: NA
j_call: TRBJ2-7
v_call: TRBV11-2
d_call: NA
cdr3_aa: CASSLDLLSAPPEQYF
cdr3_nt: TGTGCCAGCAGCTTAGATCTGCTGTCAGCGCCCCCCGAGCAGTACTTC

clone_size: NA
j_call: TRBJ1-2
v_call: TRBV7-2
d_call: TRBD1
cdr3_aa: CASSLALAGTGMNGYTF
cdr3_nt: TGTGCCAGCAGCTTAGCGCTCGCCGGGACAGGGATGAATGGCTACACCTTC

clone_size: NA
j_call: TRBJ1-5
v_call: TRBV7-9
d_call: NA
cdr3_aa: CASSLVPRAGLGNQPQHF
cdr3_nt: TGTGCCAGCAGCTTAGTCCCTAGAGCAGGGTTGGGCAATCAGCCCCAGCATTTT

clone_size: few
j_call: TRBJ2-2
v_call: TRBV18
d_call: NA
cdr3_aa: CASSPQTGFANTGELFF
cdr3_nt: TGTGCCAGCTCACCCCAGACAGGTTTCGCGAACACCGGGGAGCTGTTTTTT

clone_size: NA
j_call: TRBJ2-3
v_call: TRBV4-3
d_call: TRBD2
cdr3_aa: CASSQGTSVIADTQYF
cdr3_nt: TGCGCCAGCAGCCAAGGGACTAGCGTAATCGCAGATACGCAGTATTTT

clone_size: NA
j_call: TRBJ1-2
v_call: TRBV4-1
d_call: TRBD1
cdr3_aa: CASSPDRGNYGYTF
cdr3_nt: TGCGCCAGCAGCCCAGACAGGGGGAACTATGGCTACACCTTC

clone_size: NA
j_call: TRBJ2-1
v_call: TRBV7-3
d_call: TRBD2
cdr3_aa: CASSLRLAGNNEQFF
cdr3_nt: TGTGCCAGCAGCTTAAGACTAGCGGGGAACAATGAGCAGTTCTTC

clone_size: NA
j_call: TRBJ2-7
v_call: TRBV4-2
d_call: TRBD1
cdr3_aa: CASSQPNRGHGYEQYF
cdr3_nt: TGTGCCAGCAGCCAGCCCAACAGGGGGCATGGCTACGAGCAGTACTTC

clone_size: NA
j_call: TRBJ1-5
v_call: TRBV30
d_call: NA
cdr3_aa: CAWSVLPGQPQHF
cdr3_nt: TGTGCCTGGAGTGTACTTCCGGGACAGCCCCAGCATTTT